These 15 T cell receptor beta chains came from one sample sequenced in a study of CD8+ T cells in alopecia areata. Extracted from the samples, RNA was reverse transcribed into cDNA to serve as the sequencing template. Measured with immunoSEQ multiplex PCR; TCRdb has only the in-frame clones, and not every one. The table records 150,000 to 200,000 clones, about 67% of them present only once. This sample comprised CD8+ T cells sorted from blood, obtained at week 0. Every receptor here comes from a human donor with alopecia areata.

A remark on this clone: Within the sample, other DNA sequences also encode this same CDR3. The chain is built from TRBV30 and TRBJ2-2; D may match TRBD1 or TRBD2 (5 bases each). This CDR3 has 13 amino acids. From germline, CDR1 is GTSNPN and CDR2 SVGIG (reference sequence). The germline V and J ends were trimmed by 0 bases and 6 bases, with 8 bases remaining between them. This CDR3 is CAWSVRGPGELFF. In DNA, the CDR3 is TGTGCCTGGAGTGTGAGGGGTCCCGGGGAGCTGTTTTTT.

The CDR3 spells CASSLSGATGELFF. CDR3 sequence (DNA): TGTGCCAGCAGCTTATCCGGCGCTACCGGGGAGCTGTTTTTT. The chain carries TRBV5-4 and TRBJ2-2; D gene unclear. V lost 2 bases, J lost 5 bases, and 10 bases lay in between. The V gene's germline CDR1 is SGHNT and CDR2 YYREEE (reference sequence). This CDR3 has 14 residues. The full variable domain, completed using reference TRBV5-4 and TRBJ2-2, is ETGVTQSPTHLIKTRGQQVTLRCSSQSGHNTVSWYQQALGQGPQFIFQYYREEENGRGNFPPRFSGLQFPNYSSELNVNALELDDSALYLCASSLSGATGELFFGEGSRLTVL.

The rearrangement joins TRBV30 to TRBJ1-1; D unclear. CDR1 is GTSNPN and CDR2 is SVGIG in the germline V gene (reference sequence). Trimming took off 5 bases at V and 3 bases at J, with 10 bases between the two ends. This CDR3 contains 12 residues. The CDR3 region is CAWEILDTEAFF. The DNA for the CDR3 is TGTGCCTGGGAGATTCTTGACACTGAAGCTTTCTTT.

This clone was seen just once. The V gene is TRBV30, the J gene TRBJ1-5; D gene uncertain. V dropped 5 bases and J dropped 0 bases, with 8 bases sitting between them. Germline V gene data show CDR1 as GTSNPN and CDR2 as SVGIG (reference sequence). CDR3 length: 13 residues. The CDR3 protein is CAWSPVSNQPQHF. The CDR3 DNA sequence: TGTGCCTGGTCCCCAGTTAGCAATCAGCCCCAGCATTTT. Looking up the rest from reference TRBV30 and TRBJ1-5 gives the full variable domain: SQTIHQWPATLVQPVGSPLSLECTVEGTSNPNLYWYRQAAGRGLQLLFYSVGIGQISSEVPQNLSASRPQDRQFILSSKKLLLSDSGFYLCAWSPVSNQPQHFGDGTRLSIL.

This clone was counted between two and nine times. The chain recombines TRBV28 with TRBJ2-7; no reliable D call. Trimming stripped 3 bases from V and 2 bases from J, with 5 bases between. Germline CDR1 reads MDHEN; CDR2 reads SYDVKM. This CDR3 comprises 12 residues. CDR3 region: CASSLRAYEQYF. CDR3 coding DNA: TGTGCCAGCAGTTTGCGAGCCTACGAGCAGTACTTC.

This clone occurred a few times. CDR3 amino acids: CASSREITDTQYF. DNA of the CDR3: TGTGCCAGCAGCAGGGAAATCACAGATACGCAGTATTTT. This rearrangement joins TRBV6-5 to TRBJ2-3; D might be TRBD1 (5 bases). This CDR3 is 13 amino acids long. The germline CDR1 and CDR2 sequences are MNHEY and SVGAGI. V was trimmed by 6 bases and J by 2 bases, leaving 9 bases between them.

The chain recombines TRBV29-1 with TRBJ2-7, with TRBD1 identical over 7 bases. Germline V CDR1 and CDR2: SQVTM, ANQGSEA. This CDR3 comprises 13 residues. With 3 bases clipped from V and 4 bases from J, the junction kept 6 bases outside the gene matches. The CDR3 nucleotides read TGCAGCGTTGAGAGGGACAGACCATACGAGCAGTACTTC. Its translation: CSVERDRPYEQYF.

This chain connects TRBV2 to TRBJ2-3; the D gene is possibly TRBD1 (6 bases). With 4 bases removed from V and 0 bases from J, the gap between germline ends came to 11 bases. This CDR3 has 15 residues. Germline loops: CDR1 SNHLY, CDR2 FYNNEI. CDR3: CASSAPDSSTDTQYF. The DNA of the CDR3 is TGTGCCAGCAGTGCCCCGGACAGTAGCACAGATACGCAGTATTTT.

CDR3 residues: CAWSSQGNEQFF. In DNA form, the CDR3 reads TGTGCCTGGAGTTCCCAGGGCAATGAGCAGTTCTTC. The rearrangement uses TRBV30 and TRBJ2-1, with a weak D call TRBD1 (5 bases). The V gene's germline CDR1 is GTSNPN and CDR2 SVGIG (reference sequence). This CDR3 has 12 residues. The V and J ends lost 2 bases and 6 bases respectively, with 8 bases between them. Full variable domain (rest looked up from reference TRBV30 and TRBJ2-1): SQTIHQWPATLVQPVGSPLSLECTVEGTSNPNLYWYRQAAGRGLQLLFYSVGIGQISSEVPQNLSASRPQDRQFILSSKKLLLSDSGFYLCAWSSQGNEQFFGPGTRLTVL.

The rearrangement joins TRBV9 to TRBJ2-1; D unresolved. V lost 4 bases, J lost 5 bases, and 10 bases lay in between. Germline assignment: CDR1 SGDLS and CDR2 YYNGEE. The CDR3 is 13 residues long. CDR3 DNA sequence: TGTGCCAGCAGCACAGAAGGGAACAATGAGCAGTTCTTC. This gives the protein CASSTEGNNEQFF.

A word on this clone: This specimen includes other DNA sequences encoding the same CDR3. This rearrangement joins TRBV9 to TRBJ1-2, with TRBD1 matching over 7 bases. V shed 0 bases and J 2 bases; nucleotides not matched to a gene: 1. This CDR3 comprises 14 residues. CDR1 and CDR2 (germline): SGDLS, YYNGEE. CDR3 loop: CASSVAGQNYGYTF. Written as DNA, the CDR3 is TGTGCCAGCAGCGTAGCGGGACAGAACTATGGCTACACCTTC.

V and J are TRBV4-1 and TRBJ1-2; D call uncertain. The CDR3 is made up of 11 amino acids. CDR1 is MGHRA and CDR2 is YSYEKL in the germline V gene. V was shortened by 8 bases and J by 11 bases, with 15 bases between the two germline ends. The CDR3 loop is CASGGVPAYTF. For the CDR3, the DNA is TGCGCCAGCGGAGGCGTCCCGGCTTACACCTTC.

This chain joins TRBV6-5 and TRBJ1-2; D is unresolved. Looked up from germline, CDR1 is MNHEY and CDR2 is SVGAGI. The CDR3 is 15 amino acids. V was cut by 0 bases and J by 4 bases, with 12 bases left in between. CDR3 residues: CASSYSIATAYGYTF. CDR3 nucleotides: TGTGCCAGCAGTTACTCGATAGCAACAGCCTATGGCTACACCTTC.

This chain links TRBV25-1 with TRBJ1-2; D ambiguous. The CDR3 runs to 13 residues. Germline assignment: CDR1 MGHDK and CDR2 SYGVNS. With 4 bases removed from V and 8 bases from J, the gap between germline ends came to 14 bases. CDR3 loop: CASSGEELGGYTF. In nucleotides, the CDR3 is TGTGCCAGCAGTGGTGAGGAACTCGGGGGCTACACCTTC.

V gene TRBV9 combines with J gene TRBJ2-5, with D hard to call. The CDR3 has 13 amino acids. The germline CDR1 and CDR2 sequences are SGDLS and YYNGEE. V dropped 3 bases and J dropped 5 bases, with 11 bases sitting between them. In DNA, the CDR3 is TGTGCCAGCAGCGGGTATTCCCCGGAGACCCAGTACTTC. Protein sequence: CASSGYSPETQYF.